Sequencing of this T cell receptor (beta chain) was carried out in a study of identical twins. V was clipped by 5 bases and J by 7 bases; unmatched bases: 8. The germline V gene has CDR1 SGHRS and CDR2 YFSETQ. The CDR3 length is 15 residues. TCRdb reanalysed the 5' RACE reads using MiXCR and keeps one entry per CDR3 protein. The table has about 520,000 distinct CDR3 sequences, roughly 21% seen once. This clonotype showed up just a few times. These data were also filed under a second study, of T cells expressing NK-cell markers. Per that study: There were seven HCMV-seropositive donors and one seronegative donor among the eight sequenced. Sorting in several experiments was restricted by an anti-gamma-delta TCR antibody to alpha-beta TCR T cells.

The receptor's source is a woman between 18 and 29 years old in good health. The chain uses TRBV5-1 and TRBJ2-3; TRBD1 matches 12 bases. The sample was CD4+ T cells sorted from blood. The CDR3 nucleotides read TGCGCCAGCAGACAGGGACAGGGGGCACAATATACGCAGTATTTT. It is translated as CASRQGQGAQYTQYF. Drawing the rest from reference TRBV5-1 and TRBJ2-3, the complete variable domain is KAGVTQTPRYLIKTRGQQVTLSCSPISGHRSVSWYQQTPGQGLQFLFEYFSETQRNKGNFPGRFSGRQFSNSRSEMNVSTLELGDSALYLCASRQGQGAQYTQYFGPGTRLTVL.